This T cell receptor (beta chain) was sequenced during a study of cytomegalovirus exposure and HLA in healthy donors. It was with 60 Vbeta and 13 Jbeta primers that the PCR ran. Profiling relied on immunoSEQ multiplex PCR, and the TCRdb table lists in-frame clones only, not all of them. The table lists some 200,000 clones, around 79% of them singletons, with roughly 1.9% in the top ten. Per germline, CDR1 MDHEN and CDR2 SYDVKM. The CDR3 consists of 15 residues. In regard to this clone: The junction departs from the called germline gene at one end, perhaps through a read error.

The chain uses TRBV28 and TRBJ1-5; D possibly corresponds to TRBD1 (5 bases). The sequenced material came from PBMCs. The source of this sequence is a man in his late teens or twenties in good health and CMV-seronegative. The CDR3 DNA sequence: TGTGCCACCAGTTATATTGGACATTCAAGTAAGCCCCAGCATTTT. Translated: CATSYIGHSSKPQHF.